Below are 2 T cell receptor beta chains sequenced from a single sample in a study of CD8 T cells in ankylosing spondylitis. MiXCR, applied by TCRdb to the 5' RACE reads, yields one record per CDR3 protein. Of a few hundred thousand distinct CDR3 sequences in the sample, roughly 20% were seen once. Source material: blood, either unsorted or a sorted T cell fraction (not recorded which). The receptor set was obtained from a female donor with ankylosing spondylitis or in good health (not recorded which).

The chain recombines TRBV11-2 with TRBJ1-5; D is possibly TRBD1 (5 bases). The CDR3 runs to 19 residues. Trimming cost V 2 bases and J 5 bases, with 25 bases left between them. The germline V gene encodes CDR1 SGHAT and CDR2 FQNNGV. CDR3 sequence reads: CASSLQGRALLVGDQPQHF. CDR3 nucleotides: TGTGCCAGCAGCTTACAGGGCAGGGCGTTACTGGTTGGCGATCAGCCCCAGCATTTT.

This clonotype turned up a few times. The chain couples TRBV12-3 or TRBV12-4 to TRBJ2-1; TRBD2 matches 14 bases. CDR3 length: 18 amino acids. With 4 bases clipped from V and 1 base from J, the junction kept 6 bases outside the gene matches. This chain's CDR3 is CASSSGLAGGFSYNEQFF. The DNA for the CDR3 is TGTGCCAGCAGTTCTGGACTAGCGGGAGGTTTTTCCTACAATGAGCAGTTCTTC.